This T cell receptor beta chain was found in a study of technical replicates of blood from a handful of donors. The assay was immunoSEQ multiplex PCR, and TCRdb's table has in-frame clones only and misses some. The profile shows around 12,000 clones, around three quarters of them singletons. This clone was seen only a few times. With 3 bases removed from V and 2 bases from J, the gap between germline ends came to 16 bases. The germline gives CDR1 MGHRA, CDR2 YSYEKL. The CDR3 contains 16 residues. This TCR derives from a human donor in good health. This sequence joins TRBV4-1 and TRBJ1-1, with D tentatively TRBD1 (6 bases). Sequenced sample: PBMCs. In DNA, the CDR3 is TGCGCCAGCAGCCAGGCTCGGGGACACCCTAACACTGAAGCTTTCTTT. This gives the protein CASSQARGHPNTEAFF.